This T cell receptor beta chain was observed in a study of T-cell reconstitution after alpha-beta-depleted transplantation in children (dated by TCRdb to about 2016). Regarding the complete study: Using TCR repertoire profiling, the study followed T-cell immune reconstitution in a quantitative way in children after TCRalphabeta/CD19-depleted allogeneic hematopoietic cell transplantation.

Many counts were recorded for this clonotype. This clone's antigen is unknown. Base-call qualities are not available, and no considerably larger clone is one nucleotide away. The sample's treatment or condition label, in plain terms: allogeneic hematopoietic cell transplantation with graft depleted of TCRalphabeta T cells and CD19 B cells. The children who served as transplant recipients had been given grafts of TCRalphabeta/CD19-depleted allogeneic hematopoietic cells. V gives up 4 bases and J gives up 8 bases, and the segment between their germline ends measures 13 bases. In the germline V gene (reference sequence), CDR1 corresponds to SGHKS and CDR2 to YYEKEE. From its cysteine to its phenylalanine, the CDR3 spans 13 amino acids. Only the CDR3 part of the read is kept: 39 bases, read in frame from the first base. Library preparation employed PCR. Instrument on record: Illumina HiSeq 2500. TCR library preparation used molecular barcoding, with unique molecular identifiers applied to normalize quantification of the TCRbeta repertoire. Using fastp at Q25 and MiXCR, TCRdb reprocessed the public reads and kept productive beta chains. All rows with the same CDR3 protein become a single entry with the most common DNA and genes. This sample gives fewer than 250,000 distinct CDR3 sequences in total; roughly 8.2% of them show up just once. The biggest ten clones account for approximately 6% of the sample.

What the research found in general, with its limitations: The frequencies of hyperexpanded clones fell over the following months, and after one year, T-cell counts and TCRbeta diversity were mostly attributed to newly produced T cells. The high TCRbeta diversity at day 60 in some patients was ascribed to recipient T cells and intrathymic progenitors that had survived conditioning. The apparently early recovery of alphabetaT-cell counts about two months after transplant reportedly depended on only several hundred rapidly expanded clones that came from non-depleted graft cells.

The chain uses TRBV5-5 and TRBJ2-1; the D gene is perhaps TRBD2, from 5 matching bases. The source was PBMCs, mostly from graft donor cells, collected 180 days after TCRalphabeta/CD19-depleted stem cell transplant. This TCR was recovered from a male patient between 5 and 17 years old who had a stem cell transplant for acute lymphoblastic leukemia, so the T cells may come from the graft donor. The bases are TGTGCCAGCAGCCCGTGGGGAGCGGATGAGCAGTTCTTC. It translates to CASSPWGADEQFF. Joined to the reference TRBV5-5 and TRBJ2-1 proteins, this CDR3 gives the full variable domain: DAGVTQSPTHLIKTRGQQVTLRCSPISGHKSVSWYQQVLGQGPQFIFQYYEKEERGRGNFPDRFSARQFPNYSSELNVNALLLGDSALYLCASSPWGADEQFFGPGTRLTVL.